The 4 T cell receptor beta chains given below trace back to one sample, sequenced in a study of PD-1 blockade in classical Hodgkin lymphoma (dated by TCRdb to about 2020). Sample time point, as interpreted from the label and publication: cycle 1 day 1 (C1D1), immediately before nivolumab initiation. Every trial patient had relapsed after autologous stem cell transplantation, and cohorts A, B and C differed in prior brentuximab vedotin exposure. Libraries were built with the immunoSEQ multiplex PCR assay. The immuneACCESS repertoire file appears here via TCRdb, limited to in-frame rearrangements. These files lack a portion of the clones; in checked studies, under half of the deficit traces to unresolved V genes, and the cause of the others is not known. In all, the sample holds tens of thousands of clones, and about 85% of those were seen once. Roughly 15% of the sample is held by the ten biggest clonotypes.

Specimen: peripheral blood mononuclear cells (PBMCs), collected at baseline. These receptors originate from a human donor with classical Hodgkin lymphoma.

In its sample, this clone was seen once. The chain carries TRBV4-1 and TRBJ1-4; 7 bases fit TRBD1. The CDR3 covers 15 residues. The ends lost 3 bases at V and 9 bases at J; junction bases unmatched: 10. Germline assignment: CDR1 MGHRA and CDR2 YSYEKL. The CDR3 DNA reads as TGCGCCAGCAGCCATACGACAGGGATCGGGAAAAAACTGTTTTTT. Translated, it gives CASSHTTGIGKKLFF.

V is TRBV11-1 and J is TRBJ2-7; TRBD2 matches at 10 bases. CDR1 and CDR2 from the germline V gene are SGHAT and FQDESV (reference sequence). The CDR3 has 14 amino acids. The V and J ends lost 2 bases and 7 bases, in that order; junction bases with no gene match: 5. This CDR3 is CASSLLAGAVEQYF. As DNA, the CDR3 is TGTGCCAGCAGCTTACTAGCGGGAGCTGTGGAGCAGTACTTC. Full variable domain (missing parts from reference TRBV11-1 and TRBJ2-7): EAEVAQSPRYKITEKSQAVAFWCDPISGHATLYWYRQILGQGPELLVQFQDESVVDDSQLPKDRFSAERLKGVDSTLKIQPAELGDSAMYLCASSLLAGAVEQYFGPGTRLTVT.

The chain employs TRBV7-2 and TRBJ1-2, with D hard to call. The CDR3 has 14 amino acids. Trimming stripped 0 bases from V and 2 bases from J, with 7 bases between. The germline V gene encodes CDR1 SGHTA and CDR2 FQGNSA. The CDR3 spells CASSLAAENYGYTF. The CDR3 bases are TGTGCCAGCAGCTTAGCGGCAGAGAACTATGGCTACACCTTC.

CDR3: CASTELQGVNEQFF. Written as DNA, the CDR3 is TGTGCCAGCACCGAGCTTCAGGGGGTCAATGAGCAGTTCTTC. This chain connects TRBV7-8 to TRBJ2-1; TRBD1 matches 7 bases. The germline gives CDR1 SGHVS, CDR2 FQNEAQ. The CDR3 consists of 14 residues. After removal of 7 bases from V and 6 bases from J, the junction contained 9 bases not matched to a gene.